These 10 T cell receptor beta chains were all obtained from the same sample, sequenced in a study of cytomegalovirus exposure and HLA in healthy donors. It was with 60 Vbeta and 13 Jbeta primers that the PCR ran. Here immunoSEQ multiplex PCR was the method, and the copy in TCRdb shows in-frame clones only, minus some. The sample yields 200,000 or so clones, 87% seen once. The sample was PBMCs. Every receptor here comes from a girl less than two years old in good health and CMV-seronegative.

The V gene is TRBV4-1, the J gene TRBJ2-7; 9 bases map to TRBD2. Germline-derived CDR1 and CDR2 are MGHRA and YSYEKL. The CDR3 runs to 19 residues. V lost 3 bases, J lost 5 bases, and 20 bases stayed unmatched. The CDR3: CASSQPGLARVSDQDEQYF. The CDR3 DNA is TGCGCCAGCAGCCAGCCGGGACTAGCCCGAGTTTCTGACCAAGACGAGCAGTACTTC.

This chain links TRBV28 with TRBJ2-3; 9 nucleotides match TRBD1. The CDR3 covers 14 residues. The junction had 8 bases not matched to a gene; V was cut back by 11 bases and J by 2 bases. Germline assignment: CDR1 MDHEN and CDR2 SYDVKM. CDR3 residues: CAWNRGRATDTQYF. CDR3 sequence (DNA): TGTGCCTGGAACAGGGGGCGCGCCACAGATACGCAGTATTTT.

The chain uses TRBV18 and TRBJ2-5; possible D gene TRBD2, 6 bases. The CDR3 loop spans 17 amino acids. V lost 1 base to trimming and J lost 1 base, with 16 bases between them. Per the germline V gene, CDR1 is KGHSH and CDR2 is LQKENI. The CDR3, as DNA: TGTGCCAGCTCACCACTGAGGGGACTGGGCTTCCAAGAGACCCAGTACTTC. It is translated as CASSPLRGLGFQETQYF.

The V and J genes are TRBV7-9 and TRBJ1-1; TRBD1 aligns across 8 bases. The germline V gene encodes CDR1 SEHNR and CDR2 FQNEAQ (reference sequence). J lost 0 bases, V lost 5 bases, and 11 bases had no gene match. The CDR3 totals 17 residues. The CDR3 loop is CASSPRQGRMVNTEAFF. The CDR3 DNA reads as TGTGCCAGCAGCCCCCGACAGGGGAGGATGGTGAACACTGAAGCTTTCTTT.

The V and J genes are TRBV2 and TRBJ1-2; 7 bases match TRBD1. Germline loops: CDR1 SNHLY, CDR2 FYNNEI. J lost 5 bases, V lost 10 bases, and 7 bases had no gene match. This CDR3 is built from 12 residues. CDR3 nucleotides: TGTGCCAATACAGGGGTATATTATGGCTACACCTTC. Translated, it gives CANTGVYYGYTF.

The chain couples TRBV19 to TRBJ1-5, with 10 nucleotides matching TRBD1. Germline V lookup: CDR1 LNHDA, CDR2 SQIVND (reference sequence). The junction had 6 bases not matched to a gene; V was cut back by 1 base and J by 0 bases. The CDR3 consists of 18 residues. In DNA form, the CDR3 reads TGTGCCAGTAGTATAGTGGGAAGGGACAGGGGTAGCAATCAGCCCCAGCATTTT. Amino acids: CASSIVGRDRGSNQPQHF.

The chain joins TRBV4-1 to TRBJ1-6, with 7 bases aligning to TRBD1. Germline CDR1 is MGHRA and CDR2 is YSYEKL. The CDR3 extends over 15 amino acids. The trim removed 4 bases at V and 2 bases at J, leaving 2 bases unmatched. The CDR3 sequence is CASSPRGTYNSPLHF. The CDR3 DNA sequence: TGCGCCAGCAGCCCCAGGGGGACCTATAATTCACCCCTCCACTTT.

CDR3 amino acids: CASSQDPTLQNTEAFF. CDR3 sequence (DNA): TGTGCCAGCAGCCAAGATCCCACCTTACAGAACACTGAAGCTTTCTTT. The chain couples TRBV4-2 to TRBJ1-1; no clear D. CDR1 is LGHNA, CDR2 YNFKEQ, per germline. The CDR3 is made up of 16 amino acids. V lost 0 bases, J lost 1 base, and 12 bases lay in between.

The sample holds a few counts of this clone. The chain couples TRBV5-1 to TRBJ1-2, with D uncertain. This CDR3 contains 13 residues. Trimming took off 2 bases at V and 1 base at J, with 6 bases between the two ends. CDR1 is SGHRS, CDR2 YFSETQ, per germline. In DNA, the CDR3 is TGCGCCAGCAGCTTTGGCGGTAACTATGGCTACACCTTC. Its translation: CASSFGGNYGYTF.

J is TRBJ1-1 and V is TRBV15, with 7 bases matching TRBD1. Germline loops: CDR1 LNHNV, CDR2 YYDKDF (reference sequence). Trimming took 6 bases from V and 7 from J; bases not matched to a gene: 11. The CDR3 is 14 amino acids. CDR3 in amino acids: CATSTPTGYSEAFF. In DNA form, the CDR3 reads TGTGCCACCAGTACGCCGACAGGGTACAGTGAAGCTTTCTTT.